This TCR beta chain came from a study of CD8 T cells in ankylosing spondylitis. Study-wide results and limits: A subset of motif variants has previously been described in the synovial fluid and blood of reactive arthritis. In ankylosing spondylitis blood, a motif of roughly 8 highly homologous TCR beta variants appeared characteristic.

The germline V gene encodes CDR1 SGHVS and CDR2 FQNEAQ. The V and J ends lost 5 bases and 5 bases respectively, with 15 bases between them. The CDR3 spans 14 residues. TCRdb re-derived calls from the 5' RACE reads in MiXCR, one entry per CDR3 protein. The data hold a few hundred thousand distinct CDR3 sequences, with more than 5.5% observed a single time. This clonotype was counted between two and nine times. The target antigen is unknown. The receptor's source is a male donor with ankylosing spondylitis. V is TRBV7-8 and J is TRBJ2-5, with D perhaps TRBD1 (6 bases). The sample comprised blood, either unsorted or a sorted T cell fraction (not recorded which). The CDR3 DNA sequence: TGTGCCAGCAGCGCTACAGGGATGACGGAGACCCAGTACTTC. Translation: CASSATGMTETQYF.